Following are 28 T cell receptor beta chains from one sample sequenced in a study of blood T cell repertoires in COVID-19 (TCRdb year 2020). Preparation of the library involved the immunoSEQ multiplex PCR assay. Held by TCRdb, this immuneACCESS table contains in-frame sequences only and omits some clones. Under half of the omission traces to an unresolved V gene where checked; the cause of the rest is unknown. Counted in this sample were roughly 210,000 clones; roughly 87% of them appeared once. The ten largest clones capture around 7% of the sample. Sequencing was done on a sample of PBMCs or T cells enriched from blood (not recorded which). The receptor source for this set is a young man in a cohort exposed to, infected with or recovered from COVID-19 (not recorded which).

This clone was found a few times. The chain combines TRBV7-2 with TRBJ2-7, with D perhaps TRBD2 (5 bases). Trimming removed 5 bases at V and 0 bases at J, with 14 bases between. The germline V gene has CDR1 SGHTA and CDR2 FQGNSA. This CDR3 is built from 15 residues. The DNA of the CDR3 is TGTGCCAGCAGCCCGGCGGGTATCCCCTCCTACGAGCAGTACTTC. Translating gives CASSPAGIPSYEQYF.

The CDR3 region has the DNA TGTGCCAGCAGTGAATTAGGGACAGGGGACGCAGATACGCAGTATTTT. It specifies CASSELGTGDADTQYF. The chain carries TRBV25-1 and TRBJ2-3; 10 nucleotides match TRBD1. V gave up 1 base and J gave up 4 bases; unmatched junction bases: 5. The germline CDR1 and CDR2 sequences are MGHDK and SYGVNS. The length of the CDR3 is 16 residues.

This clone was detected only once. The chain recombines TRBV7-9 with TRBJ2-5, with TRBD1 matching 12 bases. J was trimmed by 4 bases and V by 4 bases; bases with no gene match: 10. CDR3 length: 17 amino acids. Germline CDR1 and CDR2: SEHNR and FQNEAQ (reference sequence). CDR3 in amino acids: CASSSRAGQGAGETQYF. DNA of the CDR3: TGTGCCAGCAGCTCCAGGGCGGGACAGGGGGCTGGAGAGACCCAGTACTTC.

The chain employs TRBV10-3 and TRBJ1-1; 8 bases align to TRBD1. Germline-derived CDR1 and CDR2 are ENHRY and SYGVKD. Trimming took 5 bases from V and 1 from J; bases not matched to a gene: 3. The CDR3 is made up of 14 amino acids. The CDR3 protein is CAISRQGTNTEAFF. CDR3 DNA sequence: TGTGCCATCAGTAGACAGGGGACGAACACTGAAGCTTTCTTT.

On this clone itself: The sample has other DNA sequences that encode this CDR3 too. The chain links TRBV27 to TRBJ1-1, with D possibly being TRBD1 (5 bases). V was cut by 6 bases and J by 5 bases, with 10 bases left in between. This CDR3 contains 12 residues. Germline V CDR1 and CDR2: MNHEY, SMNVEV (reference sequence). CDR3 nucleotide sequence: TGTGCCAGCAGGCGGGGGGGGACTGAAGCTTTCTTT. It encodes CASRRGGTEAFF.

The V call is TRBV5-1, the J call TRBJ2-2, with D unresolved. This CDR3 has 14 amino acids. V was clipped by 1 base and J by 8 bases, with 12 bases between them. CDR1 and CDR2 from the germline V gene are SGHRS and YFSETQ. CDR3 in amino acids: CASSLSVGLGELFF. The CDR3 DNA sequence: TGCGCCAGCAGCTTGTCGGTGGGCTTGGGGGAGCTGTTTTTT. The variable domain in full, completed from reference TRBV5-1 and TRBJ2-2, reads KAGVTQTPRYLIKTRGQQVTLSCSPISGHRSVSWYQQTPGQGLQFLFEYFSETQRNKGNFPGRFSGRQFSNSRSEMNVSTLELGDSALYLCASSLSVGLGELFFGEGSRLTVL.

Here the CDR3 DNA reads TGTGCCAGCAGCGTTAGTGGGACAGCACTAGCCAAAAACATTCAGTACTTC. Its protein is CASSVSGTALAKNIQYF. J is TRBJ2-4 and V is TRBV9; 7 bases map to TRBD1. The germline V gene has CDR1 SGDLS and CDR2 YYNGEE. The V segment lost 2 bases and the J segment 0 bases; nucleotides outside the gene matches: 8. This CDR3 is built from 17 residues. Together with reference TRBV9 and TRBJ2-4, the CDR3 gives the full variable domain: DSGVTQTPKHLITATGQRVTLRCSPRSGDLSVYWYQQSLDQGLQFLIQYYNGEERAKGNILERFSAQQFPDLHSELNLSSLELGDSALYFCASSVSGTALAKNIQYFGAGTRLSVL.

The gene calls are TRBV19 and TRBJ1-4; D may be TRBD1 (5 bases). CDR3 size: 15 residues. Germline V lookup: CDR1 LNHDA, CDR2 SQIVND (reference sequence). The V end lost 3 bases, the J end lost 8 bases, and 16 bases lay between the germline ends. CDR3 in amino acids: CASSMQGIRGEKLFF. The CDR3 region has the DNA TGTGCCAGTAGTATGCAGGGTATCAGAGGAGAAAAACTGTTTTTT. Drawing the rest from reference TRBV19 and TRBJ1-4, the complete variable domain is DGGITQSPKYLFRKEGQNVTLSCEQNLNHDAMYWYRQDPGQGLRLIYYSQIVNDFQKGDIAEGYSVSREKKESFPLTVTSAQKNPTAFYLCASSMQGIRGEKLFFGSGTQLSVL.

The genes are TRBV7-2 and TRBJ2-1; 10 bases agree with TRBD2. The CDR3 has 15 amino acids. The junction had 9 bases not matched to a gene; V was cut back by 6 bases and J by 7 bases. The V gene's germline CDR1 is SGHTA and CDR2 FQGNSA. The CDR3 DNA sequence: TGTGCCAGCAGTCGCCTAGCGGGAGCGGAGAATGAGCAGTTCTTC. As protein: CASSRLAGAENEQFF.

A word on this clone: Other nucleotide sequences in the sample specify the same CDR3. The V gene is TRBV6-5, the J gene TRBJ2-3; no reliable D call. This CDR3 contains 14 residues. Trimming cost V 2 bases and J 0 bases, with 6 bases left between them. CDR1 is MNHEY, CDR2 SVGAGI, per germline. The CDR3 DNA reads as TGTGCCAGCAGTTACGGGCAAAGCACAGATACGCAGTATTTT. Protein sequence: CASSYGQSTDTQYF.

The rearrangement joins TRBV5-6 to TRBJ1-2; D is ambiguous. The CDR3 totals 15 residues. V was pared by 2 bases and J by 5 bases, with 16 bases between. Germline V gene data show CDR1 as SGHDT and CDR2 as YYEEEE. CDR3 in amino acids: CASSFSVSRVYGYTF. The CDR3 DNA follows: TGTGCCAGCAGCTTTTCAGTATCCCGGGTTTATGGCTACACCTTC.

V usage is TRBV14 and J usage is TRBJ1-1, with 11 nucleotides matching TRBD1. The CDR3 is made up of 17 amino acids. Germline V lookup: CDR1 SGHDN, CDR2 FVKESK. Germline trimming cut 0 bases from V and 6 bases from J; bases unmatched to any gene: 9. This chain's CDR3 is CASSQDGWGQGDPEAFF. The CDR3 DNA is TGTGCCAGCAGCCAAGATGGGTGGGGACAGGGGGACCCTGAAGCTTTCTTT.

The chain couples TRBV21-1 to TRBJ2-1; TRBD2, the D gene given by the table, was not confirmed from the DNA. TRBV21-1 is described as a pseudogene. The CDR3 consists of 15 residues. CDR3 sequence (DNA): TGTGCCAGCAGCAAAACCCAGTGGAGCGGGGGTGAGCAGTTCTTC. Protein: CASSKTQWSGGEQFF.

The CDR3 protein is CASSIRRDRGDTQYF. Written as DNA, the CDR3 is TGTGCCAGTAGTATCAGGCGGGACCGGGGGGATACGCAGTATTTT. The chain links TRBV19 to TRBJ2-3; tentatively, D is TRBD2 (6 bases). Trimming removed 3 bases from V and 6 bases from J, with 16 bases in between. CDR1 and CDR2 from the germline V gene are LNHDA and SQIVND (reference sequence). This CDR3 has 15 amino acids. Supplemented by reference TRBV19 and TRBJ2-3, the full variable domain reads DGGITQSPKYLFRKEGQNVTLSCEQNLNHDAMYWYRQDPGQGLRLIYYSQIVNDFQKGDIAEGYSVSREKKESFPLTVTSAQKNPTAFYLCASSIRRDRGDTQYFGPGTRLTVL.

This clone was counted only a few times. The CDR3 DNA is TGCGCCAGCAGCCAAGATTCGGGACAGGTCTATGGCTACACCTTC. As protein: CASSQDSGQVYGYTF. The chain has TRBV4-1 and TRBJ1-2; TRBD1 matches 8 bases. The CDR3 is 15 amino acids. CDR1 and CDR2 (germline): MGHRA, YSYEKL. Trimming removed 0 bases from V and 4 bases from J; junction bases left unmatched: 4.

This clone was detected only once. The chain is built from TRBV28 and TRBJ1-4; 9 nucleotides align to TRBD1. Trimming removed 8 bases from V and 7 bases from J; junction bases left unmatched: 11. This CDR3 region has 15 residues. Germline V gene lookup returns CDR1 MDHEN and CDR2 SYDVKM. CDR3: CASQTGTGRGEKLFF. The CDR3 region has the DNA TGTGCCAGCCAAACGGGGACAGGGAGGGGTGAAAAACTGTTTTTT.

The chain uses TRBV19 and TRBJ1-5; the D gene is possibly TRBD1 (6 bases). From germline, CDR1 is LNHDA and CDR2 SQIVND (reference sequence). V was trimmed by 0 bases and J by 11 bases, leaving 20 bases between them. The CDR3 runs to 16 residues. The CDR3 region has the DNA TGTGCCAGTAGTATAGATCGTTCAGGGGCAAGAGTGACCCAGCATTTT. Translation gives CASSIDRSGARVTQHF.

The rearrangement links TRBV5-1 to TRBJ1-5; possibly TRBD1 for D (6 bases). The CDR3 loop spans 14 amino acids. Germline V gene data show CDR1 as SGHRS and CDR2 as YFSETQ. With 4 bases removed from V and 7 bases from J, the gap between germline ends came to 15 bases. The CDR3 nucleotides are TGCGCCAGCAGCCCACAGGGTATCGGGCAGCCCCAGCATTTT. This gives the protein CASSPQGIGQPQHF.

The rearrangement links TRBV27 to TRBJ1-5, with D maybe TRBD1 (6 bases). Germline CDR1 is MNHEY and CDR2 is SMNVEV (reference sequence). Trimming took off 6 bases at V and 3 bases at J, with 18 bases between the two ends. This CDR3 is 16 amino acids long. The CDR3 coding sequence is TGTGCCAGCAGCCGAACTACAGGGAATCTCAATCAGCCCCAGCATTTT. Translated: CASSRTTGNLNQPQHF.

The chain joins TRBV18 to TRBJ2-2; D is possibly TRBD1 (6 bases). The CDR3 loop spans 13 amino acids. Germline CDR1 and CDR2: KGHSH and LQKENI. V was pared by 8 bases and J by 5 bases, with 12 bases between. The CDR3 nucleotides read TGTGCCAGCCAAGGACAGACGACCGGGGAGCTGTTTTTT. Protein: CASQGQTTGELFF.

V is TRBV28 and J is TRBJ2-5, with D tentatively TRBD1 (5 bases). The CDR3 extends over 13 amino acids. The ends were cut back, 6 bases at V and 3 bases at J, with 11 bases in the middle. Germline CDR1 is MDHEN and CDR2 is SYDVKM. The CDR3 DNA is TGTGCCAGCAGGTCGCAGGGTGAAGAGACCCAGTACTTC. Its protein product is CASRSQGEETQYF.

This chain joins TRBV7-8 and TRBJ2-2, with 7 nucleotides matching TRBD2. Germline V gene lookup returns CDR1 SGHVS and CDR2 FQNEAQ. Trimming at V came to 7 bases and at J to 0 bases, leaving 14 bases not matched to a gene. The CDR3 contains 18 residues. The CDR3 DNA reads as TGTGCCAGCACCTATCTGGGGGGGACCGTAGCGAACACCGGGGAGCTGTTTTTT. This codes for CASTYLGGTVANTGELFF.

This rearrangement joins TRBV18 to TRBJ2-3; TRBD1 aligns across 7 bases. Germline V CDR1 and CDR2: KGHSH, LQKENI. The junction had 4 bases not matched to a gene; V was cut back by 4 bases and J by 3 bases. The CDR3 length is 14 residues. The CDR3 loop reads CASSQQGLTDTQYF. CDR3 sequence (DNA): TGTGCCAGCTCACAACAGGGGTTGACAGATACGCAGTATTTT.

The CDR3 protein is CASSYPWAGGTSYNEQFF. The CDR3, as DNA: TGTGCCAGCAGTTACCCCTGGGCGGGGGGAACCTCCTACAATGAGCAGTTCTTC. The rearrangement uses TRBV6-2 or TRBV6-3 and TRBJ2-1; 8 positions agree with TRBD2. CDR3 length: 18 amino acids. V shed 2 bases, J shed 0 bases, and the junction held 9 bases outside the gene matches. Germline lookup yields CDR1 MNHEY and CDR2 SVGEGT.

The V and J genes are TRBV27 and TRBJ2-1, with 7 nucleotides matching TRBD2. V shed 6 bases and J 0 bases; nucleotides not matched to a gene: 5. This CDR3 is built from 15 residues. Germline loops: CDR1 MNHEY, CDR2 SMNVEV (reference sequence). Here the CDR3 DNA reads TGTGCCAGCAGCGTGGGAGGGAGCTCCTACAATGAGCAGTTCTTC. Protein product: CASSVGGSSYNEQFF.

This chain connects TRBV5-6 to TRBJ1-2; possible D gene TRBD1, 6 bases. Trimming removed 4 bases from V and 6 bases from J, with 10 bases in between. The germline gives CDR1 SGHDT, CDR2 YYEEEE. The CDR3 contains 12 residues. The CDR3 spells CASSPGQNGYTF. The DNA of the CDR3 is TGTGCCAGCAGCCCAGGACAGAATGGCTACACCTTC.

V is TRBV9 and J is TRBJ1-6; 7 bases line up with TRBD1. Germline lookup yields CDR1 SGDLS and CDR2 YYNGEE. With V trimmed by 6 bases and J by 5 bases, 5 bases remained unmatched. CDR3 length: 14 residues. Here the CDR3 DNA reads TGTGCCAGCAACCGGGACAGCAATAATTCACCCCTCCACTTT. Translation gives CASNRDSNNSPLHF. The entire variable domain, with the rest obtained from reference TRBV9 and TRBJ1-6, is as follows: DSGVTQTPKHLITATGQRVTLRCSPRSGDLSVYWYQQSLDQGLQFLIQYYNGEERAKGNILERFSAQQFPDLHSELNLSSLELGDSALYFCASNRDSNNSPLHFGNGTRLTVT.

A single count supports this clone. The CDR3 bases are TGTGCCAGCAGTGAACTTGGGACATATATGGCTGGCTACACCTTC. It specifies CASSELGTYMAGYTF. The gene calls are TRBV6-1 and TRBJ1-2, with D possibly matching TRBD1 (6 bases). Germline V gene lookup returns CDR1 MNHNS and CDR2 SASEGT. Trimming took off 2 bases at V and 7 bases at J, with 17 bases between the two ends. This CDR3 is 15 amino acids long.